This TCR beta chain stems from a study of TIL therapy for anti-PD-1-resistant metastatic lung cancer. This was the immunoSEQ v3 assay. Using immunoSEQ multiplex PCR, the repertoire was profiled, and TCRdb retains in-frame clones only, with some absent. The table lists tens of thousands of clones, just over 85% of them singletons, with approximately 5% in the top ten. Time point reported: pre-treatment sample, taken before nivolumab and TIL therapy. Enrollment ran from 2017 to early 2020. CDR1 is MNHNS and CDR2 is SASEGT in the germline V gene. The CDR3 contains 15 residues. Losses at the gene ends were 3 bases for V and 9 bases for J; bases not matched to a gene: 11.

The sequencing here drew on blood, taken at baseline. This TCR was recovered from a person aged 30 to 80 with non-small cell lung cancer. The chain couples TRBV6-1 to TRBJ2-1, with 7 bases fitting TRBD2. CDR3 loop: CASSDPWEGYGEQFF. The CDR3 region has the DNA TGTGCCAGCAGTGATCCGTGGGAGGGTTATGGTGAGCAGTTCTTC.